This T cell receptor (beta chain) was found in a study of T cell changes during pregnancy in multiple sclerosis (dated by TCRdb to about 2019). Looking at the study overall: The study examined how the T cell repertoire changed over the course of pregnancy in women with multiple sclerosis.

The library came from the immunoSEQ multiplex PCR assay. In its TCRdb copy, this immuneACCESS table keeps in-frame sequences only and misses some clones. Where compared with another copy, unresolved V genes explain less than half of these, and the others have no known cause. The sample table records over 50,000 clones; approximately 90% of these occur just once. The top ten clones comprise roughly 5% of the sample. On this clone: Its antigen remains undetermined. Per-nucleotide qualities are absent, and no much larger clonotype sits a single base away.

Sequences MNHEY (CDR1) and SMNVEV (CDR2) are obtained from the germline V gene (reference sequence). Including the terminal cysteine and phenylalanine, the CDR3 comprises 13 residues. CDR3 DNA only is kept here, 39 bases in frame from base 1. V is reduced by 6 bases and J by 2 bases, leaving a spacing of 8 bases between them. Material for sequencing was peripheral blood from another person, used as feeder cells. The sequence joins TRBV27 to TRBJ1-5, with no confidently assigned D gene. This TCR came from a human donor whose cells served as feeder cells for cultures in a pregnancy study. DNA sequence: TGTGCCAGCAGCTCTTGGGGCAATCAGCCCCAGCATTTT. This yields the protein CASSSWGNQPQHF.